This T cell receptor beta chain came from a study of blood T cells in healthy people across ages. Then a second PCR, running roughly 7 to 11 cycles, was carried out with a sample-barcoded 5' primer and a J-beta primer mix. TCRdb re-called the 5' RACE reads through MiXCR, storing one row per CDR3 protein. The table includes 1.5 million to 2 million distinct CDR3 sequences, 30% to 40% detected once. Per germline, CDR1 SGHAT and CDR2 FQDESV (reference sequence). Trimming stripped 1 base from V and 5 bases from J, with 11 bases between. This CDR3 comprises 14 residues. Only a few counts were recorded for this clonotype.

The V gene is TRBV11-1, the J gene TRBJ1-1; D unclear. Material for sequencing was blood. The receptor was derived from a human donor in good health. DNA of the CDR3: TGTGCCAGCAGCTTAGGCGGGTCCCGGACTGAAGCTTTCTTT. It is translated as CASSLGGSRTEAFF.